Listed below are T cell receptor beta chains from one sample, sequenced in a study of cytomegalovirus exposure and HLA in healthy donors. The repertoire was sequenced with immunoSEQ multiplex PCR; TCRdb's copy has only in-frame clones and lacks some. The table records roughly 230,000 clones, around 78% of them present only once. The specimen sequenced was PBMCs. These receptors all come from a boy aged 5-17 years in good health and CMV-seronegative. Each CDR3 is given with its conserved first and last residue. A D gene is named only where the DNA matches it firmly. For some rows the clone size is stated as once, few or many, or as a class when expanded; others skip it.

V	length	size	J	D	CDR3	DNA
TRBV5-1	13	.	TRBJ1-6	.	CASSSGLDSPLHF	TGCGCCAGCAGTTCAGGACTTGATTCACCCCTCCACTTT
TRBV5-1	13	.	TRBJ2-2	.	CASSLDTPDGLFF	TGCGCCAGCAGCTTAGACACCCCGGATGGACTGTTTTTT
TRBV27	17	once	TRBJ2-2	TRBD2	CASSLYPSGSLPGELFF	TGTGCCAGCAGTTTATATCCTAGCGGGAGTCTGCCCGGGGAGCTGTTTTTT
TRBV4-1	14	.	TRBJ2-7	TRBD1	CASSRGQEIYEQYF	TGCGCCAGCAGCCGCGGACAGGAGATCTACGAGCAGTACTTC
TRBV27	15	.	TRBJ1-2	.	CASSFRRGSGDGYTF	TGTGCCAGCAGTTTTCGTAGAGGATCAGGGGATGGCTACACCTTC
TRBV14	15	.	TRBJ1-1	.	CASSQTGTGDTEAFF	TGTGCCAGCAGCCAAACCGGGACGGGGGACACTGAAGCTTTCTTT
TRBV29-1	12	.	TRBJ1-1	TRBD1	CSVRTGNTEAFF	TGCAGCGTCAGGACAGGGAACACTGAAGCTTTCTTT
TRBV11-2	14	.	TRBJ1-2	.	CASSLEALSGGYTF	TGTGCCAGCAGCTTAGAAGCGCTCAGTGGTGGCTACACCTTC
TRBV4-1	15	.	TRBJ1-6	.	CASSQEGGIGSPLHF	TGCGCCAGCAGCCAAGAGGGAGGGATCGGTTCACCCCTCCACTTT
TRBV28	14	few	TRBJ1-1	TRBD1	CASSTPGGRAEAFF	TGTGCCAGCAGTACCCCAGGGGGAAGGGCTGAAGCTTTCTTT
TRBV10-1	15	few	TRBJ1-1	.	CASSRIAGLNTEAFF	TGCGCCAGCAGTAGGATTGCAGGGCTGAACACTGAAGCTTTCTTT
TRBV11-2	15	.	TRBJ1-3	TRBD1	CASSYAGTGGNTIYF	TGTGCCAGCAGCTACGCTGGGACAGGCGGAAACACCATATATTTT
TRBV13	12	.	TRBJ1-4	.	CASSRTGEKLFF	TGTGCCAGTAGCCGCACCGGTGAAAAACTGTTTTTT
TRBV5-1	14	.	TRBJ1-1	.	CASGQDISNTEAFF	TGCGCCAGCGGGCAAGATATCTCGAACACTGAAGCTTTCTTT
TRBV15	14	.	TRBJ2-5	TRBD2	CATKREIPQETQYF	TGTGCCACCAAGCGGGAGATCCCCCAAGAGACCCAGTACTTC
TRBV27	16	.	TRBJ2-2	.	CASSFLGREKTGELFF	TGTGCCAGCAGTTTTCTTGGCCGGGAAAAGACCGGGGAGCTGTTTTTT
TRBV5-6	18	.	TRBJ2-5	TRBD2	CASSLETSGGAGHETQYF	TGTGCCAGCAGCTTGGAGACTAGCGGGGGGGCCGGTCATGAGACCCAGTACTTC
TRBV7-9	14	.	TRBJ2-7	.	CSSSLAGRGYEQYF	TGTTCCAGCAGCTTAGCGGGCAGGGGCTACGAGCAGTACTTC
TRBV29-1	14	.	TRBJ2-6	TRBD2	CSVASGSWANVLTF	TGCAGCGTTGCGAGCGGGAGCTGGGCCAACGTCCTGACTTTC
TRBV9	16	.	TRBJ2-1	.	CASSVDPSLDYNEQFF	TGTGCCAGCAGCGTAGATCCTAGCCTCGACTACAATGAGCAGTTCTTC
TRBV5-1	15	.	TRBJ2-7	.	CASSLDSGEVYEQYF	TGCGCCAGCAGCTTGGACTCCGGTGAGGTGTACGAGCAGTACTTC
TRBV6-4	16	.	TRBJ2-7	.	CASSDSIAEGGYEQYF	TGTGCCAGCAGTGACTCGATTGCGGAAGGGGGCTACGAGCAGTACTTC